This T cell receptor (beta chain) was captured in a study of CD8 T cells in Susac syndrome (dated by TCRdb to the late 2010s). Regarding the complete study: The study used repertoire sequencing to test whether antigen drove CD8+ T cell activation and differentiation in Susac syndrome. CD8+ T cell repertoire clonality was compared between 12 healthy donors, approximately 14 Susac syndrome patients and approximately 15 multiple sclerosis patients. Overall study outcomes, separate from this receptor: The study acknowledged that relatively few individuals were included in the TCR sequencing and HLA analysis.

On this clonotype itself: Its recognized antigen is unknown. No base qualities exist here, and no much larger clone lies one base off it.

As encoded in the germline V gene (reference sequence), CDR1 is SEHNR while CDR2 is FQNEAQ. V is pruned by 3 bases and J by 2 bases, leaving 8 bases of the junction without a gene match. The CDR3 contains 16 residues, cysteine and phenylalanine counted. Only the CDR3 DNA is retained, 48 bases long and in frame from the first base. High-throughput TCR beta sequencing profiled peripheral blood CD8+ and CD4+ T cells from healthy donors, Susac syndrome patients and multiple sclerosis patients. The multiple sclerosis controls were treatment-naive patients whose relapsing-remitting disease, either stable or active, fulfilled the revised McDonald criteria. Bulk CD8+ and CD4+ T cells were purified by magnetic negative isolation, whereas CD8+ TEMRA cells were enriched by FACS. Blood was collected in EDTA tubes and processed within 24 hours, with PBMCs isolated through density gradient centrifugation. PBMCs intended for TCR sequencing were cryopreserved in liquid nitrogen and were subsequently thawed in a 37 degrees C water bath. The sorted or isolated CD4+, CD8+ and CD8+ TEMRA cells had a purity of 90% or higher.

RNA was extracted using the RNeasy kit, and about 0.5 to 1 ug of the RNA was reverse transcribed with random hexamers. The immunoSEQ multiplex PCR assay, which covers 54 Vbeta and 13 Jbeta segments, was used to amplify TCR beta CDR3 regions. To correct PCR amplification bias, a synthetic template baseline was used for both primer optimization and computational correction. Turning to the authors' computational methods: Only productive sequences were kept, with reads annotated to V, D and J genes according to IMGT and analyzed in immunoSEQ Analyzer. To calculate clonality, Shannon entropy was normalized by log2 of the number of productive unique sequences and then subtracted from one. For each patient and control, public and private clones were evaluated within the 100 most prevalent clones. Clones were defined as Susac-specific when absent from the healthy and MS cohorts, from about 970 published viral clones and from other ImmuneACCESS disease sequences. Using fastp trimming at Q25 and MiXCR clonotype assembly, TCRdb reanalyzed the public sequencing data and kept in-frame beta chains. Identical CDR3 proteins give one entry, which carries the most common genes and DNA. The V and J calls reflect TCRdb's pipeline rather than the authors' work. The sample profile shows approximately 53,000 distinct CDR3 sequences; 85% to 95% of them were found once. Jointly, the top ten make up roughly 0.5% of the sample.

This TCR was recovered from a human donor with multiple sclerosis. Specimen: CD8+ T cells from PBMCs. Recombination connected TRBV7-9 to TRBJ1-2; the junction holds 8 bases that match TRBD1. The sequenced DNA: TGTGCCAGCAGCTTGGACAGGGAACACCAAAACTATGGCTACACCTTC. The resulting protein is CASSLDREHQNYGYTF.